This T cell receptor beta chain is from a study of read filtering for tumor transcriptome and immune sequencing. Study information: Patients were approximately 17 male and some 13 female, mean age approximately 70 years, range roughly 45 to 85.

J lost 0 bases, V lost 1 base, and 18 bases had no gene match. From germline, CDR1 is SEHNR and CDR2 FQNEAQ (reference sequence). The length of the CDR3 is 21 residues. The library was built from about 400 ng RNA with molecular barcoded adaptors for alpha/delta and beta/gamma chains. TCRdb itself ran the reads through MiXCR, one entry per CDR3 protein. The sample comprises roughly 130,000 distinct CDR3 sequences, over 10% of which are singletons, and 11% rests with the top ten. Comment on this clonotype: One base away lies a much larger clone, so this may be a sequencing read error.

This TCR was sampled from a donor aged 40 or over with multiple myeloma. The chain recombines TRBV7-9 with TRBJ2-1; TRBD2 agrees at 7 bases. Sequences were obtained from a population of CD138-negative cells sorted from bone marrow. The CDR3 here is CASSLGSAYGRTVSSYNEQFF. The CDR3 coding sequence is TGTGCCAGCAGCTTAGGGTCTGCCTACGGGAGGACCGTTAGCTCCTACAATGAGCAGTTCTTC.